The 25 T cell receptor beta chains reported below all come from one sample, sequenced in a study of T-cell reconstitution after alpha-beta-depleted transplantation in children. TCRbeta library construction was performed incorporating unique molecular identifiers. TCRdb called the PCR reads again in MiXCR, with one record for every CDR3 protein. The sample contains some 550,000 distinct CDR3 sequences, 23% of which appear only once. This material consisted of PBMCs, mostly from graft donor cells, taken 360 days after TCRalphabeta/CD19-depleted stem cell transplant. Receptors originate from a boy under two years old who had a stem cell transplant for acute myeloid leukemia, so the T cells may come from the graft donor.

This clonotype was picked up many times. The chain uses TRBV9 and TRBJ1-5, with 7 positions matching TRBD1. Trimming removed 4 bases from V and 3 bases from J; junction bases left unmatched: 22. The CDR3 consists of 20 residues. Germline V gene lookup returns CDR1 SGDLS and CDR2 YYNGEE. The CDR3 loop reads CASSPRGTGTELLDNQPQHF. The DNA of the CDR3 is TGTGCCAGCAGCCCCCGGGGAACCGGGACAGAGCTTTTAGACAATCAGCCCCAGCATTTT.

This clonotype was counted many times. V usage is TRBV5-5 and J usage is TRBJ2-6; no reliable D call. CDR1 is SGHKS and CDR2 is YYEKEE in the germline V gene (reference sequence). CDR3 length: 15 residues. The V gene lost 6 bases and the J gene lost 3 bases, with 13 bases spanning the gap. The CDR3 loop is CASTLNGGGANVLTF. CDR3 in DNA: TGTGCCAGCACCCTCAACGGTGGTGGGGCCAACGTCCTGACTTTC.

This clonotype was seen repeatedly, ten times or more. The CDR3 sequence: CAISEITSNNEQFF. Here the CDR3 DNA reads TGTGCCATCAGTGAGATTACTAGCAACAATGAGCAGTTCTTC. This chain links TRBV10-3 with TRBJ2-1, with D perhaps matching TRBD2 (6 bases). CDR3 length: 14 residues. V was trimmed by 2 bases and J by 5 bases, leaving 10 bases between them. The germline V gene has CDR1 ENHRY and CDR2 SYGVKD.

The V gene is TRBV27, the J gene TRBJ1-1, with D possibly being TRBD1 (6 bases). CDR3 length: 15 amino acids. Germline assignment: CDR1 MNHEY and CDR2 SMNVEV (reference sequence). The V gene lost 2 bases and the J gene lost 5 bases, with 15 bases spanning the gap. CDR3 sequence reads: CASSLLGRGETEAFF. In DNA form, the CDR3 reads TGTGCCAGCAGTTTACTGGGCAGGGGAGAAACTGAAGCTTTCTTT.

The chain carries TRBV7-6 and TRBJ2-7; possibly TRBD1 for D (6 bases). V gave up 5 bases and J gave up 2 bases, with 13 bases separating them. CDR1 and CDR2 from the germline V gene are SGHVS and FNYEAQ. The CDR3 runs to 14 residues. The CDR3 coding sequence is TGTGCCAGCAGCGCCCCGGACAGCCCCTACGAGCAGTACGTC. This encodes CASSAPDSPYEQYV.

This clonotype was counted ten times or more. The rearrangement links TRBV6-6 to TRBJ2-3; D gene uncertain. The germline gives CDR1 MNHNY, CDR2 SVGAGI (reference sequence). This CDR3 has 12 residues. V dropped 5 bases and J dropped 6 bases, with 9 bases sitting between them. The CDR3 DNA reads TGTGCCAGCAGTACCACTCAGGATACGCAGTATTTT. Protein sequence: CASSTTQDTQYF.

This clonotype appeared a few times. The chain uses TRBV3-1 and TRBJ1-5; maybe TRBD1 (5 bases). V lost 0 bases, J lost 2 bases, and 14 bases lay in between. Germline lookup yields CDR1 LGHDT and CDR2 YNNKEL (reference sequence). The CDR3 is 17 amino acids. The CDR3 region is CASSQEVGGVGNQPQHF. The CDR3 DNA sequence: TGTGCCAGCAGCCAAGAAGTTGGAGGGGTGGGCAATCAGCCCCAGCATTTT.

This chain links TRBV12-3 or TRBV12-4 with TRBJ2-2; tentatively, D is TRBD1 or TRBD2 (7 bases each). This CDR3 region has 16 residues. V lost 5 bases and J lost 5, with 18 bases in between. The CDR3 sequence: CASSATGEGSTGELFF. In DNA, the CDR3 is TGTGCCAGCAGTGCAACAGGGGAGGGTTCGACCGGGGAGCTGTTTTTT.

The V and J genes are TRBV5-1 and TRBJ2-7; TRBD1 matches at 8 bases. Germline V gene sequence: CDR1 SGHRS, CDR2 YFSETQ. V lost 6 bases and J lost 3; bases outside the gene matches: 8. CDR3 length: 14 amino acids. CDR3 nucleotides: TGCGCCAGCACCGGACAGGGAATAGACTACGAGCAGTACTTC. Translated: CASTGQGIDYEQYF.

With regard to this clonotype: One end of the junction does not line up with germline, which may come from a read error. CDR3 nucleotide sequence: TGTGCCAGCAGCCTAGAGGGGCGGGGGGTCGGCTTTTCCTACGAGCAGTACTTC. This codes for CASSLEGRGVGFSYEQYF. This chain links TRBV11-2 with TRBJ2-7, with 8 positions matching TRBD2. This CDR3 contains 18 residues. CDR1 and CDR2 from the germline V gene are SGHAT and FQNNGV. The whole variable domain, remainder taken from reference TRBV11-2 and TRBJ2-7, is EAGVAQSPRYKIIEKRQSVAFWCNPISGHATLYWYQQILGQGPKLLIQFQNNGVVDDSQLPKDRFSAERLKGVDSTLKIQPAKLEDSAVYLCASSLEGRGVGFSYEQYFGPGTRLTVT.

This clonotype occurred once. The V and J genes are TRBV5-1 and TRBJ2-3; D is ambiguous. The CDR3 runs to 14 residues. The V gene lost 4 bases and the J gene lost 1 base, with 10 bases spanning the gap. The germline V gene encodes CDR1 SGHRS and CDR2 YFSETQ. CDR3 DNA: TGCGCCAGCAGCCAAGGGAAGGGCACAGATACGCAGTATTTT. Its translation is CASSQGKGTDTQYF.

This chain connects TRBV13 to TRBJ1-3; 8 bases align to TRBD1. The trim removed 5 bases at V and 1 base at J, leaving 7 bases unmatched. There are 16 residues in the CDR3. Germline V gives CDR1 PRHDT, CDR2 FYEKMQ (reference sequence). In nucleotides, the CDR3 is TGTGCCAGCAGCGTATCAGGGGGCTGGTCTGGAAACACCATATATTTT. Its translation: CASSVSGGWSGNTIYF.

This clonotype was seen more than once but under ten times. V and J are TRBV7-9 and TRBJ2-7; D remains unclear. This CDR3 spans 14 amino acids. V lost 2 bases to trimming and J lost 7 bases, with 15 bases between them. Germline V lookup: CDR1 SEHNR, CDR2 FQNEAQ (reference sequence). The CDR3 coding sequence is TGTGCCAGCAGCTTACCGGACCCCCTGGGAGAGCAGTACTTC. As protein: CASSLPDPLGEQYF.

V gene TRBV28 combines with J gene TRBJ2-2; D gene ambiguous. The V gene lost 7 bases and the J gene lost 6 bases, with 12 bases spanning the gap. The germline V gene has CDR1 MDHEN and CDR2 SYDVKM. The CDR3 is 13 amino acids. The CDR3, as DNA: TGTGCCAGCACTAATCGAGCCTCCGGGGAGCTGTTTTTT. Its translation: CASTNRASGELFF.

In its sample, this clonotype was seen many times. The chain combines TRBV6-5 with TRBJ1-1, with D perhaps TRBD1 (5 bases). The CDR3 spans 15 residues. Germline V gene lookup returns CDR1 MNHEY and CDR2 SVGAGI. V was trimmed by 1 base and J by 4 bases, leaving 13 bases between them. CDR3 protein: CASSYFGRGSTEAFF. DNA of the CDR3: TGTGCCAGCAGTTACTTTGGGAGGGGAAGCACTGAAGCTTTCTTT.

A few counts support this clonotype. The chain is built from TRBV13 and TRBJ2-5, with D perhaps matching TRBD2 (5 bases). The CDR3 totals 16 residues. From germline, CDR1 is PRHDT and CDR2 FYEKMQ (reference sequence). The V end was cut by 5 bases, the J end by 0 bases, with 16 bases between. The CDR3 DNA sequence: TGTGCCAGCAGCCAGAGCGGAAGAGGGTACCAAGAGACCCAGTACTTC. This encodes CASSQSGRGYQETQYF.

This chain uses TRBV27 with TRBJ2-7; D ambiguous. CDR3 length equals 14 residues. Germline V gene data show CDR1 as MNHEY and CDR2 as SMNVEV (reference sequence). V lost 3 bases, J lost 7 bases, and 16 bases lay in between. As DNA, the CDR3 is TGTGCCAGCAGTTTCGGAGCCTATTCCCAAGAGCAGTACTTC. This codes for CASSFGAYSQEQYF.

In regard to this clonotype: The junction does not match germline at one end; this may be a read error. The chain recombines TRBV27 with TRBJ1-1, with D possibly being TRBD1 (6 bases). Per the germline V gene, CDR1 is MNHEY and CDR2 is SMNVEV (reference sequence). This CDR3 contains 15 residues. The CDR3 sequence is CASSAGTKVYTESFF. In DNA form, the CDR3 reads TGTGCCAGCAGTGCCGGGACAAAGGTGTACACTGAATCTTTCTTT.

This clonotype was recorded a few times. V is TRBV20-1 and J is TRBJ2-5; D perhaps matches TRBD2 (6 bases). Germline CDR1 and CDR2: DFQATT and SNEGSKA (reference sequence). This CDR3 is 14 amino acids long. The V and J ends lost 3 bases and 13 bases respectively, with 24 bases between them. DNA of the CDR3: TGCAGTGCTAGTCCGGCCAAGTCCCAGACTAGGGCGTACTTC. Translated, it gives CSASPAKSQTRAYF.

This clonotype has only a few counts. The chain uses TRBV6-1 and TRBJ2-3, with D maybe TRBD2 (5 bases). Trimming took off 6 bases at V and 1 base at J, with 23 bases between the two ends. The CDR3 contains 18 residues. Per the germline V gene, CDR1 is MNHNS and CDR2 is SASEGT. Written as DNA, the CDR3 is TGTGCCAGCAGGCATATCCCCCGTCCCCGGGGAGGCACAGATACGCAGTATTTT. Its translation: CASRHIPRPRGGTDTQYF.

The gene calls are TRBV19 and TRBJ1-5; 11 bases are shared with TRBD1. V shed 5 bases, J shed 5 bases, and the junction held 5 bases outside the gene matches. CDR1 LNHDA and CDR2 SQIVND come from the germline V gene (reference sequence). The CDR3 spans 15 residues. This CDR3 reads CASSPGDRGDQPQHF. The DNA of the CDR3 is TGTGCCAGTAGTCCCGGGGACAGGGGGGATCAGCCCCAGCATTTT.

This chain connects TRBV12-3 or TRBV12-4 to TRBJ1-2; D call uncertain. Trimming removed 2 bases at V and 7 bases at J, with 17 bases between. The CDR3 contains 15 residues. This CDR3 reads CASSLPDPARRGYTF. The CDR3 DNA is TGTGCCAGCAGTTTACCGGACCCAGCTAGACGTGGCTACACCTTC.

This clonotype has more than one count but fewer than ten. The V call is TRBV9, the J call TRBJ1-6; D is possibly TRBD1 (6 bases). This CDR3 is built from 13 residues. V was pared by 2 bases and J by 10 bases, with 10 bases between. Germline CDR1 and CDR2: SGDLS and YYNGEE. CDR3 sequence reads: CASSVAGDSPLHF. The CDR3 DNA is TGTGCCAGCAGCGTGGCAGGGGACTCACCCCTCCACTTT.

The rearrangement uses TRBV20-1 and TRBJ2-1, with D perhaps TRBD2 (5 bases). V was trimmed by 2 bases and J by 0 bases, leaving 8 bases between them. The CDR3 spans 14 residues. CDR1 and CDR2 (germline): DFQATT, SNEGSKA (reference sequence). Here the CDR3 reads CSARYGVSYNEQFF. The CDR3 DNA reads TGCAGTGCTAGATACGGGGTCTCCTACAATGAGCAGTTCTTC.

The sample holds many counts of this clonotype. The chain is built from TRBV7-2 and TRBJ2-7; D remains ambiguous. The CDR3 is made up of 11 amino acids. V was trimmed by 1 base and J by 7 bases, leaving 5 bases between them. The V gene's germline CDR1 is SGHTA and CDR2 FQGNSA. CDR3 residues: CASSLVEEQYF. The CDR3 coding sequence is TGTGCCAGCAGCTTAGTGGAGGAGCAGTACTTC. Full variable domain (missing parts from reference TRBV7-2 and TRBJ2-7): GAGVSQSPSNKVTEKGKDVELRCDPISGHTALYWYRQSLGQGLEFLIYFQGNSAPDKSGLPSDRFSAERTGGSVSTLTIQRTQQEDSAVYLCASSLVEEQYFGPGTRLTVT.